This T cell receptor (beta chain) was observed in a study of blood T cell repertoires in COVID-19. Study overall: Samples came from the United States, Italy and Spain, spanning acute and convalescent COVID-19. PBMCs, B-cell-depleted T cells, or T cells were the source of the cDNA or gDNA that made up the material.

With 5 bases removed from V and 3 bases from J, the gap between germline ends came to 16 bases. The germline CDR1 and CDR2 sequences are LNHDA and SQIVND (reference sequence). The CDR3 totals 15 residues. Per the authors' pipeline: For nucleated cells, counts were estimated from reference gene primer amplification. Assay: immunoSEQ multiplex PCR; the TCRdb copy retains only in-frame clones and omits some. V and J calls and clone size are those listed in that table; D and trimming were worked out from the DNA. The repertoire holds about 200,000 clones, with about 82% as singletons. Patients in Seattle were enrolled during active infection, then followed longitudinally.

The source material was peripheral blood. The chain recombines TRBV19 with TRBJ2-5; weak D call: TRBD1 (5 bases). The sequence came from a man aged 60-69 years with COVID-19, enrolled during active disease. CDR3 sequence: CASSVRNSREETQYF. The CDR3 region has the DNA TGTGCCAGTAGTGTCCGCAATTCCAGGGAAGAGACCCAGTACTTC.